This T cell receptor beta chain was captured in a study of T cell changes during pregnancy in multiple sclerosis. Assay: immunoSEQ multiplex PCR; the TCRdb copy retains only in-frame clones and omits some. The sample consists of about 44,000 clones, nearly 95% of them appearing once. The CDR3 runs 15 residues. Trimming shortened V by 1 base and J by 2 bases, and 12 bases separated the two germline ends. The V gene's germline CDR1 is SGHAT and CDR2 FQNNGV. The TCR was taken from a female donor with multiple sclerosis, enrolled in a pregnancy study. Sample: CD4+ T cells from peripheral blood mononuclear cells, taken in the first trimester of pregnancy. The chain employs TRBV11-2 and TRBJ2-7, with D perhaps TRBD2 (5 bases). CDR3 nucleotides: TGTGCCAGCAGCTTAGGGCTTCGGGGAACCTACGAGCAGTACTTC. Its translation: CASSLGLRGTYEQYF.